The sequence of this T cell receptor beta chain was determined in a study of shared clonotypes between healthy human individuals. Study-level results: Naive subsets, compared against memory subsets, generally had larger estimated richness values. All-four-donor shared clonotypes had higher generation probabilities than non-shared clonotypes did. Sample collection involved blood only; tissue repertoires are likely different.

About this clone: The target antigen is unknown.

Clones were sequenced by immunoSEQ multiplex PCR, and TCRdb holds only the in-frame ones, with some missing. The repertoire holds some 1.1 million clones, with roughly 80% as singletons. The investigators split CD4+ cells into a CD45RA+ naive subset and a CD45RA-negative memory subset. The CDR3 has 18 amino acids. CDR1 is SGHTA, CDR2 FQGTGA, per germline. Deletions cut 1 base from V and 5 bases from J, with 22 bases between. The chain employs TRBV7-3 and TRBJ2-3; TRBD1 or TRBD2 may be the D gene (5 bases each). This clonotype was sampled from a man in his late teens or twenties in good health. Some clones in this sample may be carry-over from other donors' samples. Sequences were obtained from memory CD4+ T cells from PBMCs. Subset meaning: CD45RA-negative fraction. The CDR3 sequence is CASSLRSFGTSEGDTQYF. DNA for the CDR3: TGTGCCAGCAGCTTAAGGTCCTTCGGGACCTCTGAAGGAGATACGCAGTATTTT.